The 9 T cell receptor beta chains below were found in one sample sequenced in a study of cytomegalovirus exposure and HLA in healthy donors. Profiling relied on immunoSEQ multiplex PCR, and the TCRdb table lists in-frame clones only, not all of them. Counted here are a few hundred thousand clones, more than 75% occurring once; the ten biggest clones make up about 0.86%. Source material: PBMCs. The origin of the receptors is a woman aged 18-29 years in good health and CMV-seronegative.

The chain couples TRBV5-1 to TRBJ1-4, with TRBD1 as a possible D gene (5 bases). CDR1 is SGHRS and CDR2 is YFSETQ in the germline V gene. This CDR3 is built from 14 residues. V was trimmed by 7 bases and J by 4 bases, leaving 14 bases between them. The CDR3 here is CASARGGFNEKLFF. The DNA of the CDR3 is TGCGCCAGCGCACGTGGGGGGTTTAATGAAAAACTGTTTTTT.

This clone was seen only once. The chain recombines TRBV19 with TRBJ1-5; tentative D call: TRBD1 (6 bases). The CDR3 is 15 amino acids. Germline-derived CDR1 and CDR2 are LNHDA and SQIVND (reference sequence). With 3 bases removed from V and 0 bases from J, the gap between germline ends came to 9 bases. The CDR3 sequence: CASSISGDSNQPQHF. Here the CDR3 DNA reads TGTGCCAGTAGTATTTCAGGGGATAGCAATCAGCCCCAGCATTTT.

This clone was observed once. This chain joins TRBV28 and TRBJ2-7; TRBD2 agrees at 7 bases. CDR1 is MDHEN and CDR2 is SYDVKM in the germline V gene. This CDR3 contains 14 residues. With V trimmed by 11 bases and J by 3 bases, 13 bases remained unmatched. This CDR3 is CASFRGDPYYEQYF. CDR3 nucleotides: TGTGCCTCCTTTCGGGGGGACCCGTACTACGAGCAGTACTTC.

V gene TRBV5-1 combines with J gene TRBJ2-3; weak D call: TRBD2 (6 bases). The CDR3 has 13 residues. Germline V CDR1 and CDR2: SGHRS, YFSETQ. V lost 0 bases and J 9 bases, leaving 11 bases between the germline ends. CDR3 bases: TGCGCCAGCAGCTTGGGACTAGGACAAACGCAGTATTTT. Its protein is CASSLGLGQTQYF. The full variable domain, rest sourced from reference TRBV5-1 and TRBJ2-3, is KAGVTQTPRYLIKTRGQQVTLSCSPISGHRSVSWYQQTPGQGLQFLFEYFSETQRNKGNFPGRFSGRQFSNSRSEMNVSTLELGDSALYLCASSLGLGQTQYFGPGTRLTVL.

This clone came up once. This sequence joins TRBV9 and TRBJ2-7; TRBD2 aligns across 8 bases. CDR1 and CDR2 from the germline V gene are SGDLS and YYNGEE. V dropped 0 bases and J dropped 4; count of bases not matched to a gene: 6. CDR3 size: 15 residues. The CDR3 here is CASSVASGSLYEQYF. The DNA for the CDR3 is TGTGCCAGCAGCGTAGCCAGCGGGAGTTTGTACGAGCAGTACTTC.

The rearrangement uses TRBV28 and TRBJ1-3; D uncertain. The CDR3 covers 16 residues. V was shortened by 2 bases and J by 0 bases, with 11 bases between the two germline ends. Per the germline V gene, CDR1 is MDHEN and CDR2 is SYDVKM. The CDR3 region has the DNA TGTGCCAGCAGTTTAGGAATACAGAGCTCTGGAAACACCATATATTTT. It translates to CASSLGIQSSGNTIYF.

The CDR3 sequence: CASSEAAGGYNEQFF. The CDR3 bases are TGTGCCAGCAGTGAAGCGGCGGGAGGATACAATGAGCAGTTCTTC. V is TRBV6-1 and J is TRBJ2-1, with TRBD2 matching over 8 bases. The V gene's germline CDR1 is MNHNS and CDR2 SASEGT. The CDR3 totals 15 residues. V lost 0 bases to trimming and J lost 4 bases; unmatched junction nucleotides: 2.

In this sample, this clone turned up once. The V gene is TRBV23-1, the J gene TRBJ1-1; D is ambiguous. TRBV23-1 is known as an ORF, though its function is uncertain. The CDR3 is 13 amino acids. Trimming took 2 bases from V and 1 from J, leaving 5 bases between them. The CDR3 sequence is CASSQAGNTEAFF. The CDR3 DNA reads TGCGCCAGCAGTCAAGCAGGGAACACTGAAGCTTTCTTT.

The chain uses TRBV21-1 and TRBJ2-1; the DNA was not used to check the table's D call, TRBD2. TRBV21-1 is a listed pseudogene. This CDR3 spans 16 amino acids. The CDR3 sequence: CASSKEGGSSYNEQFF. In nucleotides, the CDR3 is TGTGCCAGCAGCAAAGAGGGCGGGAGCTCCTACAATGAGCAGTTCTTC.